These 6 T cell receptor beta chains came from one sample sequenced in a study of blood T cell repertoires in COVID-19. Assay: immunoSEQ multiplex PCR; the TCRdb copy retains only in-frame clones and omits some. Of some 290,000 clones detected, around nine tenths appear once; the ten largest clones hold about 11%. Sequenced: peripheral blood. The source is a woman in her thirties with COVID-19, enrolled during active disease.

This clone was counted only a few times. The chain recombines TRBV27 with TRBJ2-7, with TRBD2 identical over 8 bases. CDR1 is MNHEY and CDR2 is SMNVEV in the germline V gene (reference sequence). The CDR3 has 14 amino acids. V was pared by 5 bases and J by 5 bases, with 8 bases of the junction left unmatched. The CDR3 DNA reads as TGTGCCAGCAGTGCCTCCACTAGCGGTCACGAGCAGTACTTC. Translation gives CASSASTSGHEQYF.

V gene TRBV19 combines with J gene TRBJ2-1; D remains ambiguous. Germline CDR1 reads LNHDA; CDR2 reads SQIVND (reference sequence). Trimming left V 1 base short and J 7 bases short, with 5 bases between. This CDR3 contains 12 residues. The CDR3 DNA sequence: TGTGCCAGTAGTATAGCGGAGAATGAGCAGTTCTTC. Translating it yields CASSIAENEQFF.

The genes are TRBV5-1 and TRBJ1-1, with D possibly being TRBD1 (5 bases). The germline V gene has CDR1 SGHRS and CDR2 YFSETQ. V lost 4 bases and J lost 2, with 12 bases in between. The CDR3 is 14 amino acids. The CDR3 is CASSTAQGNTEAFF. CDR3 nucleotides: TGCGCCAGCAGCACCGCCCAGGGTAACACTGAAGCTTTCTTT.

This clone was seen only once. This chain uses TRBV19 with TRBJ2-2, with a weak D call TRBD2 (6 bases). Germline CDR1 is LNHDA and CDR2 is SQIVND (reference sequence). V shed 6 bases and J shed 2 bases, with 7 bases lying between them. The CDR3 contains 13 residues. The CDR3 is CASSAGNTGELFF. The DNA of the CDR3 is TGTGCCAGTAGCGCGGGAAACACCGGGGAGCTGTTTTTT.

The rearrangement uses TRBV6-4 and TRBJ2-1, with 7 bases aligning to TRBD1. The CDR3 length is 15 residues. Germline V gene lookup returns CDR1 MRHNA and CDR2 SNTAGT. J was trimmed by 7 bases and V by 0 bases; bases with no gene match: 6. CDR3 DNA sequence: TGTGCCAGCAGTGACTCGAGGGGGCTAGCTAATGAGCAGTTCTTC. Its protein is CASSDSRGLANEQFF.

This chain connects TRBV4-3 to TRBJ1-3; no clear D. With 0 bases removed from V and 10 bases from J, the gap between germline ends came to 13 bases. The CDR3 spans 14 residues. In germline, CDR1 is LGHNA, CDR2 YSLEER. The CDR3 is CASSQDPAGTTIYF. CDR3 DNA: TGCGCCAGCAGCCAAGATCCGGCAGGTACGACCATATATTTT.